The sequence of this T cell receptor beta chain was determined in a study of T cells after yellow fever vaccination. CDR1 and CDR2 (germline): SEHNR, FQNEAQ (reference sequence). Trimming left V 5 bases short and J 3 bases short, with 11 bases between. The CDR3 spans 14 residues. TCRdb reprocessed the 5' RACE reads with MiXCR, giving one entry per CDR3 protein. This repertoire shows 350,000 to 550,000 distinct CDR3 sequences, 18% found once; its top ten account for about 18%. The V gene is TRBV7-9, the J gene TRBJ1-5; weak D call: TRBD1 (6 bases). The material sequenced was PBMCs, taken before the yellow fever booster vaccination. The TCR comes from a man between 18 and 29 years old who received the YFV17D yellow fever vaccine. The CDR3 coding sequence is TGTGCCAGCAGCGCGTGGGACACCAATCAGCCCCAGCATTTT. It codes for CASSAWDTNQPQHF.